This TCR beta chain stems from a study of OX40 agonist ivuxolimab in advanced cancers. Background on the study: Dose-escalation patients were diagnosed with hepatocellular carcinoma, melanoma, renal cell cancer or head and neck cancer.

Sequenced by immunoSEQ multiplex PCR; TCRdb stores in-frame clones only, minus some. The table includes tens of thousands of clones, roughly 84% detected once. This clone appeared a single time. The sequencing used CD4+ or CD8+ T cells sorted from blood, collected in a trial of the OX40 agonist ivuxolimab. This receptor was obtained from an adult with an advanced solid tumor such as melanoma, head and neck, liver or kidney cancer.

CDR3 sequence reads: CASGPGQQNEKLFF. In nucleotides, the CDR3 is TGTGCCAGCGGACCGGGACAGCAGAATGAAAAACTGTTTTTT. V is TRBV11-2 and J is TRBJ1-4, with 7 nucleotides matching TRBD1. With 8 bases clipped from V and 5 bases from J, the junction kept 8 bases outside the gene matches. This CDR3 has 14 amino acids. Germline V gene data show CDR1 as SGHAT and CDR2 as FQNNGV.